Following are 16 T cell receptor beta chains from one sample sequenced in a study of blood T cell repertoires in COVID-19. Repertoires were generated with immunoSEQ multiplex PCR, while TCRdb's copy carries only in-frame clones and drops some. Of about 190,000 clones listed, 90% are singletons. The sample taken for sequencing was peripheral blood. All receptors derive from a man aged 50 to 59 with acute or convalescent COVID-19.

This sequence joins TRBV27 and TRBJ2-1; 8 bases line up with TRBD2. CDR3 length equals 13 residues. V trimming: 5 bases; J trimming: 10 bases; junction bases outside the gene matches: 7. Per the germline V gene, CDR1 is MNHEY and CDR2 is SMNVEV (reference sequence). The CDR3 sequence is CASSPGGGSEQFF. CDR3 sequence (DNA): TGTGCCAGCAGTCCGGGGGGGGGATCGGAGCAGTTCTTC.

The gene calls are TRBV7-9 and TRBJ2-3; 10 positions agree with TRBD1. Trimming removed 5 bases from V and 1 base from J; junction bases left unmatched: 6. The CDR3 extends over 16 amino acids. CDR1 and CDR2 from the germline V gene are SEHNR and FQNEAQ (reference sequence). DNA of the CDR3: TGTGCCAGCAGCGCCCGACAGGGGGCCGGCACAGATACGCAGTATTTT. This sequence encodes CASSARQGAGTDTQYF. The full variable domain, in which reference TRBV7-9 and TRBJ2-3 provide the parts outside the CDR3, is DTGVSQNPRHKITKRGQNVTFRCDPISEHNRLYWYRQTLGQGPEFLTYFQNEAQLEKSRLLSDRFSAERPKGSFSTLEIQRTEQGDSAMYLCASSARQGAGTDTQYFGPGTRLTVL.

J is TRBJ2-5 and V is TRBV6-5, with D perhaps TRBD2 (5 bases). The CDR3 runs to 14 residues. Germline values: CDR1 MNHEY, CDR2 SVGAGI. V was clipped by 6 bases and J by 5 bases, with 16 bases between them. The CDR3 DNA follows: TGTGCCAGCAGAAACGAACTAGTAACGGAGACCCAGTACTTC. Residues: CASRNELVTETQYF.

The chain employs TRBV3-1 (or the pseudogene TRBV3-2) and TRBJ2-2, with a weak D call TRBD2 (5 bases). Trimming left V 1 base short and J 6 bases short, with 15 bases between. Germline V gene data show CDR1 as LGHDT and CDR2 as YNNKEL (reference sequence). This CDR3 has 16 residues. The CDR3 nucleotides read TGTGCCAGCAGCCAAGTCACGGGAATCTTCGCCGGGGAGCTGTTTTTT. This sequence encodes CASSQVTGIFAGELFF.

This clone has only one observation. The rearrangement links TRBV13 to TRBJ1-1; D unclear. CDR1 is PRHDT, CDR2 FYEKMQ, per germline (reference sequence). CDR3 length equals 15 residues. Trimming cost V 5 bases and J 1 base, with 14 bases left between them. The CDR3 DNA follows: TGTGCCAGCAGCCGCCCCCAGGCGTCGAACACTGAAGCTTTCTTT. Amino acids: CASSRPQASNTEAFF.

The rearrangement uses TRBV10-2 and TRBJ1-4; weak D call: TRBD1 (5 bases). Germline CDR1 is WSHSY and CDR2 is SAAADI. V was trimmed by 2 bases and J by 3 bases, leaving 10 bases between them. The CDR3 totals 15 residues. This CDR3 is CASSERRVANEKLFF. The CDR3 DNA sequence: TGCGCCAGCAGTGAGCGCAGGGTGGCTAATGAAAAACTGTTTTTT.

In nucleotides, the CDR3 is TGTGCCAGTAGTAAAGCGGGGGGGGGCACAGATACGCAGTATTTT. It is translated as CASSKAGGGTDTQYF. V is TRBV19 and J is TRBJ2-3, with TRBD2 identical over 10 bases. Germline values: CDR1 LNHDA, CDR2 SQIVND (reference sequence). Trimming at V came to 4 bases and at J to 1 base, leaving 2 bases not matched to a gene. This CDR3 has 15 amino acids.

CDR3 bases: TGTGCCAGTACCCTGGGGAGACTAGCGGATTCCTACGAGCAGTACTTC. This encodes CASTLGRLADSYEQYF. The chain employs TRBV19 and TRBJ2-7; 9 nucleotides line up with TRBD2. Germline CDR1 LNHDA, CDR2 SQIVND (reference sequence). This CDR3 spans 16 amino acids. Trimming took 7 bases from V and 1 from J; bases not matched to a gene: 11.

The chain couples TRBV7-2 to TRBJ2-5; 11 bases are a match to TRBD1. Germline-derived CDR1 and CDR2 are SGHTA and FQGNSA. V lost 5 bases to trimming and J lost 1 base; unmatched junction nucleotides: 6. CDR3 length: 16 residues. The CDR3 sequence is CASSGPDRGPQETQYF. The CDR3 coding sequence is TGTGCCAGCAGCGGGCCGGACAGGGGGCCCCAAGAGACCCAGTACTTC.

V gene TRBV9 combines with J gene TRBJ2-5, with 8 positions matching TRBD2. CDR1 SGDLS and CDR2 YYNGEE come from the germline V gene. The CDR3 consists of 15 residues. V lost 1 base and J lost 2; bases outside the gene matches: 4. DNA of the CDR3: TGTGCCAGCAGCGTAACGGGGGGGATACAAGAGACCCAGTACTTC. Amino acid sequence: CASSVTGGIQETQYF. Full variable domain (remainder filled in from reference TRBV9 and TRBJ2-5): DSGVTQTPKHLITATGQRVTLRCSPRSGDLSVYWYQQSLDQGLQFLIQYYNGEERAKGNILERFSAQQFPDLHSELNLSSLELGDSALYFCASSVTGGIQETQYFGPGTRLLVL.

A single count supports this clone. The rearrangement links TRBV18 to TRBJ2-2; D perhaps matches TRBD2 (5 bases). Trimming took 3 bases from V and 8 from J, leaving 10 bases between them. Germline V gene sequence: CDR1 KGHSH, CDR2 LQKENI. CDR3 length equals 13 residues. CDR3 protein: CASSPEEAGELFF. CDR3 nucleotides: TGTGCCAGCTCACCCGAGGAGGCGGGGGAGCTGTTTTTT.

The CDR3 DNA reads TGCAGCGTTGTAACCGGTTGGGAGACCCAGTACTTC. Translation gives CSVVTGWETQYF. This chain connects TRBV29-1 to TRBJ2-5; D gene unclear. With 4 bases removed from V and 5 bases from J, the gap between germline ends came to 11 bases. The CDR3 totals 12 residues. Germline lookup yields CDR1 SQVTM and CDR2 ANQGSEA.

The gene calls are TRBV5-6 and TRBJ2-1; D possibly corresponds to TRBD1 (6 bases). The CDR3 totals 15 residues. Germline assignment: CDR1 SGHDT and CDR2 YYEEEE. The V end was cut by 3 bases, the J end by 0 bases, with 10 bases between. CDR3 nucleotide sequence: TGTGCCAGCAGCTGGGACATTAGCTCCTACAATGAGCAGTTCTTC. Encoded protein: CASSWDISSYNEQFF.

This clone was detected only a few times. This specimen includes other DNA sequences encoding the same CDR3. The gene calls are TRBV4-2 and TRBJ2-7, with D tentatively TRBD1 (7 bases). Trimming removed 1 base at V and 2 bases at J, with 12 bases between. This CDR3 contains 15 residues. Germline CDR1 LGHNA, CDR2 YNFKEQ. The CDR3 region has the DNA TGTGCCAGCAGCCAAGTGGAGGGACAGACCTACGAGCAGTACTTC. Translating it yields CASSQVEGQTYEQYF.

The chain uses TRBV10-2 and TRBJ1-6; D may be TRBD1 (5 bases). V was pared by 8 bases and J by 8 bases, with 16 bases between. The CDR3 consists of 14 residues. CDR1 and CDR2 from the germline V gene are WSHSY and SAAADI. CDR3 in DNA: TGCGCCAGCTGGCAGGGAGGGGTGTATTCACCCCTCCACTTT. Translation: CASWQGGVYSPLHF.

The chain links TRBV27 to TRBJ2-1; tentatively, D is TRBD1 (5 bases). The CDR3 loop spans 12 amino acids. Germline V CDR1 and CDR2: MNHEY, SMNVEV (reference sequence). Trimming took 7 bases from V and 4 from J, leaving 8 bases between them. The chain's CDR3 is CASTTVYNEQFF. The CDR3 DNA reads TGTGCCAGCACGACAGTTTACAATGAGCAGTTCTTC.